The 21 T cell receptor beta chains given below trace back to one sample, sequenced in a study of T cell changes during pregnancy in multiple sclerosis. Method: immunoSEQ multiplex PCR; TCRdb's copy keeps in-frame clones and lacks some. The repertoire holds some 42,000 clones, more than 85% seen once, with around 0.58% in the top ten. The sequencing used CD4+ T cells from peripheral blood mononuclear cells, collected in the third trimester of pregnancy. The receptors shown here come from a female donor with multiple sclerosis, enrolled in a pregnancy study.

The rearrangement joins TRBV7-2 to TRBJ2-1; 9 positions agree with TRBD2. From germline, CDR1 is SGHTA and CDR2 FQGNSA. J was trimmed by 10 bases and V by 5 bases; bases with no gene match: 9. This CDR3 is built from 14 residues. This chain's CDR3 is CASSPRGGAQEQFF. CDR3 DNA: TGTGCCAGCAGCCCACGCGGGGGGGCACAGGAGCAGTTCTTC.

This clone was seen a single time. This sequence joins TRBV9 and TRBJ2-7; D uncertain. V was clipped by 0 bases and J by 4 bases, with 8 bases between them. Germline CDR1 SGDLS, CDR2 YYNGEE. The CDR3 runs 13 residues. The CDR3 is CASSVGVGYEQYF. The CDR3 bases are TGTGCCAGCAGCGTAGGTGTCGGGTACGAGCAGTACTTC.

This chain links TRBV28 with TRBJ2-7, with 7 positions matching TRBD1. The CDR3 extends over 14 amino acids. J gave up 2 bases and V 7 bases, and 8 bases lay outside the gene matches. Germline V gene lookup returns CDR1 MDHEN and CDR2 SYDVKM. Here the CDR3 DNA reads TGTGCCAGCATTCTAGACAGGGCCCCCTACGAGCAGTACTTC. This encodes CASILDRAPYEQYF.

The chain couples TRBV28 to TRBJ1-2, with TRBD1 matching 8 bases. In germline, CDR1 is MDHEN, CDR2 SYDVKM. J gave up 5 bases and V 6 bases, and 5 bases lay outside the gene matches. The CDR3 totals 13 residues. The chain's CDR3 is CASSTGTGYGYTF. The CDR3 DNA follows: TGTGCCAGCAGCACCGGGACAGGATATGGCTACACCTTC.

In its sample, this clone was seen a few times. V and J are TRBV4-1 and TRBJ1-1; the D gene is possibly TRBD1 (6 bases). Germline lookup yields CDR1 MGHRA and CDR2 YSYEKL. The germline V and J ends were trimmed by 4 bases and 7 bases, with 28 bases remaining between them. The CDR3 sequence is 18 residues long. CDR3 in DNA: TGCGCCAGCAGCCCGGGGGGTTTGAGATCAGGGGTAATCAATGAAGCTTTCTTT. Its protein product is CASSPGGLRSGVINEAFF.

The chain employs TRBV7-2 and TRBJ1-3; D not resolved. The CDR3 runs to 11 residues. Germline V gene data show CDR1 as SGHTA and CDR2 as FQGNSA. Trimming stripped 3 bases from V and 6 bases from J, with 3 bases between. CDR3 loop: CASSFLNTIYF. The CDR3 DNA reads as TGTGCCAGCAGCTTCCTAAACACCATATATTTT.

V is TRBV7-2 and J is TRBJ2-7; 9 bases match TRBD1. The CDR3 covers 14 residues. V was clipped by 3 bases and J by 2 bases; unmatched bases: 2. Germline-derived CDR1 and CDR2 are SGHTA and FQGNSA. The CDR3 reads CASSFGTGTYEQYF. The CDR3 bases are TGTGCCAGCAGCTTTGGGACAGGGACCTACGAGCAGTACTTC. Combining the CDR3 with reference TRBV7-2 and TRBJ2-7 gives the whole variable domain GAGVSQSPSNKVTEKGKDVELRCDPISGHTALYWYRQSLGQGLEFLIYFQGNSAPDKSGLPSDRFSAERTGGSVSTLTIQRTQQEDSAVYLCASSFGTGTYEQYFGPGTRLTVT.

This clone appeared a single time. The chain couples TRBV11-2 to TRBJ1-1; tentatively, D is TRBD1 (6 bases). Looked up from germline, CDR1 is SGHAT and CDR2 is FQNNGV. Trimming stripped 5 bases from V and 1 base from J, with 11 bases between. The CDR3 spans 14 residues. The CDR3 sequence is CASSLRDKNTEAFF. The CDR3 DNA reads as TGTGCCAGCAGCCTCCGGGACAAGAACACTGAAGCTTTCTTT. Filled out from reference TRBV11-2 and TRBJ1-1, the complete variable domain reads EAGVAQSPRYKIIEKRQSVAFWCNPISGHATLYWYQQILGQGPKLLIQFQNNGVVDDSQLPKDRFSAERLKGVDSTLKIQPAKLEDSAVYLCASSLRDKNTEAFFGQGTRLTVV.

The J gene is TRBJ2-1, the V gene TRBV9; D possibly corresponds to TRBD1 (6 bases). CDR3 length: 16 amino acids. V lost 3 bases and J 0 bases, leaving 13 bases between the germline ends. CDR1 and CDR2 (germline): SGDLS, YYNGEE. CDR3: CASSATGMSSYNEQFF. The CDR3 bases are TGTGCCAGCAGCGCGACAGGAATGAGCTCCTACAATGAGCAGTTCTTC.

The table lists this clone with a few counts. The gene calls are TRBV11-2 and TRBJ2-2; no firm D call. The CDR3 spans 15 residues. CDR1 is SGHAT and CDR2 is FQNNGV in the germline V gene. Between the trimmed V and J ends, which lost 2 bases and 4 bases, there was a span of 11 bases. CDR3 amino acids: CASSLMGRRTGELFF. The CDR3 nucleotides are TGTGCCAGCAGCTTAATGGGCAGGCGCACCGGGGAGCTGTTTTTT.

The rearrangement joins TRBV25-1 to TRBJ1-1; 9 bases align to TRBD1. Germline loops: CDR1 MGHDK, CDR2 SYGVNS. The CDR3 is 16 amino acids. With V trimmed by 3 bases and J by 6 bases, 11 bases remained unmatched. CDR3 bases: TGTGCCAGCAGTGACACCGGGACAGGGATCTTTTCTGAAGCTTTCTTT. It encodes CASSDTGTGIFSEAFF.

This chain joins TRBV7-3 and TRBJ2-1; 9 bases are shared with TRBD2. This CDR3 has 15 amino acids. Germline V gene data show CDR1 as SGHTA and CDR2 as FQGTGA. Trimming at V came to 5 bases and at J to 4 bases, leaving 6 bases not matched to a gene. The CDR3 coding sequence is TGTGCCAGCAGCCCTCCGGGACTAGCATACAATGAGCAGTTCTTC. Translated: CASSPPGLAYNEQFF.

The chain employs TRBV12-5 and TRBJ2-5, with D possibly matching TRBD2 (6 bases). Germline values: CDR1 LGHNT, CDR2 FRNRAP. Trimming took off 5 bases at V and 9 bases at J, with 19 bases between the two ends. The CDR3 covers 14 residues. The CDR3 DNA is TGTGCTAGTGGTGGGGCCCGGGGGATCGGCCCCCAGTACTTC. It translates to CASGGARGIGPQYF.

V gene TRBV18 combines with J gene TRBJ2-3; unclear D gene. V dropped 1 base and J dropped 0 bases, with 14 bases sitting between them. In germline, CDR1 is KGHSH, CDR2 LQKENI. The CDR3 has 17 amino acids. CDR3 in DNA: TGTGCCAGCTCACCACTAGCCATTACTCAAAGCACAGATACGCAGTATTTT. Amino acid sequence: CASSPLAITQSTDTQYF.

The chain has TRBV19 and TRBJ1-3; no firm D call. The CDR3 has 12 residues. Per germline, CDR1 LNHDA and CDR2 SQIVND (reference sequence). The CDR3 spells CVVAAAGNTIYF. CDR3 nucleotides: TGTGTCGTGGCGGCCGCTGGAAACACCATATATTTT.

The chain employs TRBV19 and TRBJ1-5, with D tentatively TRBD1 (6 bases). Germline assignment: CDR1 LNHDA and CDR2 SQIVND (reference sequence). This CDR3 comprises 14 residues. Deletions cut 1 base from V and 6 bases from J, with 10 bases between. The CDR3 nucleotides are TGTGCCAGTAGTATAGCTAGCAGGGGTCAGCCCCAGCATTTT. Encoded protein: CASSIASRGQPQHF.

The rearrangement uses TRBV6-5 and TRBJ2-7; D is possibly TRBD2 (5 bases). V was clipped by 3 bases and J by 3 bases, with 9 bases between them. Germline V CDR1 and CDR2: MNHEY, SVGAGI. The CDR3 is made up of 13 amino acids. The chain's CDR3 is CASSYSGNYEQYF. The CDR3 region has the DNA TGTGCCAGCAGTTATTCGGGGAACTACGAGCAGTACTTC.

This sequence joins TRBV18 and TRBJ2-2; no reliable D call. The V gene's germline CDR1 is KGHSH and CDR2 LQKENI. CDR3 length equals 16 residues. V lost 3 bases and J lost 6, with 17 bases in between. The CDR3 DNA follows: TGTGCCAGCTCACCCATGGCCTCTAGATCCCCCGGGGAGCTGTTTTTT. It specifies CASSPMASRSPGELFF.

The chain links TRBV27 to TRBJ1-2; possible D gene TRBD1, 5 bases. The CDR3 has 13 residues. Germline V lookup: CDR1 MNHEY, CDR2 SMNVEV (reference sequence). Trimming shortened V by 6 bases and J by 4 bases, and 12 bases separated the two germline ends. The DNA for the CDR3 is TGTGCCAGCAGGTACAGAGACAGCTATGGCTACACCTTC. Translating it yields CASRYRDSYGYTF.

The rearrangement links TRBV9 to TRBJ2-7; D is ambiguous. This CDR3 spans 14 amino acids. V shed 2 bases and J shed 4 bases, with 13 bases lying between them. Germline V CDR1 and CDR2: SGDLS, YYNGEE. The CDR3 region is CASSVDLAAYEQYF. CDR3 DNA sequence: TGTGCCAGCAGCGTTGACCTGGCGGCATACGAGCAGTACTTC.

V gene TRBV11-1 combines with J gene TRBJ2-1; D gene uncertain. Germline CDR1 reads SGHAT; CDR2 reads FQDESV (reference sequence). V lost 1 base and J lost 7, with 11 bases in between. This CDR3 has 14 residues. The CDR3: CASSLVRSVNEQFF. The CDR3 region has the DNA TGTGCCAGCAGCTTAGTGCGGTCAGTGAATGAGCAGTTCTTC. Looking up the rest from reference TRBV11-1 and TRBJ2-1 gives the full variable domain: EAEVAQSPRYKITEKSQAVAFWCDPISGHATLYWYRQILGQGPELLVQFQDESVVDDSQLPKDRFSAERLKGVDSTLKIQPAELGDSAMYLCASSLVRSVNEQFFGPGTRLTVL.